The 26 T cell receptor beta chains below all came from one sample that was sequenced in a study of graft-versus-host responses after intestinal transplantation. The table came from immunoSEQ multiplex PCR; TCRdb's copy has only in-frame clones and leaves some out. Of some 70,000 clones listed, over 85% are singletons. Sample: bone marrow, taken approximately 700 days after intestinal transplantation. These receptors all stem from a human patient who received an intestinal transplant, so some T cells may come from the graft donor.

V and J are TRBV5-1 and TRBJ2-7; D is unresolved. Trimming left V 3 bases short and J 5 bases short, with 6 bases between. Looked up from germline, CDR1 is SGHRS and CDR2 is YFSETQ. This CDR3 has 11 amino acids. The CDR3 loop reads CASSSYDEQYF. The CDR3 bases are TGCGCCAGCAGCTCTTATGACGAGCAGTACTTC.

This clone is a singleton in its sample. The CDR3 coding sequence is TGTGCCAGCATCCAGGGAAAGGGATTCTTC. It codes for CASIQGKGFF. V is TRBV6-5 and J is TRBJ2-1, with D possibly being TRBD1 (5 bases). CDR1 is MNHEY, CDR2 SVGAGI, per germline. This CDR3 has 10 amino acids. Trimming removed 7 bases at V and 16 bases at J, with 14 bases between.

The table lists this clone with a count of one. The CDR3: CASSPPNYGYTF. The DNA for the CDR3 is TGTGCCAGCAGCCCTCCTAACTATGGCTACACCTTC. The V call is TRBV28, the J call TRBJ1-2; D not resolved. The CDR3 contains 12 residues. Deletions cut 6 bases from V and 0 bases from J, with 5 bases between. CDR1 and CDR2 from the germline V gene are MDHEN and SYDVKM.

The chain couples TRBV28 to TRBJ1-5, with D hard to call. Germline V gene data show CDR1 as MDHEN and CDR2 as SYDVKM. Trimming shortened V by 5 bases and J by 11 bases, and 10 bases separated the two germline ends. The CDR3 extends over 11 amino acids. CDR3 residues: CASSRHPAQHF. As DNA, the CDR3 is TGTGCCAGCAGTAGACATCCAGCCCAGCATTTT.

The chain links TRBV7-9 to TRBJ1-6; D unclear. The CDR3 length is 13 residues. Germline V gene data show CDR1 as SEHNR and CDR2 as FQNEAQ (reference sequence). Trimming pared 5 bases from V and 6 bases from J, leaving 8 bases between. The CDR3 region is CASSATSNSPLHF. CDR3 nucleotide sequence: TGTGCCAGCAGCGCTACATCTAATTCACCCCTCCACTTT.

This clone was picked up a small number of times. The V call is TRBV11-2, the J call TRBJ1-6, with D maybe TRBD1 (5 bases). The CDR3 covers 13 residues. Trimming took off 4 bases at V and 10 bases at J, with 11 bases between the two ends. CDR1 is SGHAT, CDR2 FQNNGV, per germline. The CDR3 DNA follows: TGTGCCAGCAGCTACCTGGGGGTATCACCCCTCCACTTT. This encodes CASSYLGVSPLHF.

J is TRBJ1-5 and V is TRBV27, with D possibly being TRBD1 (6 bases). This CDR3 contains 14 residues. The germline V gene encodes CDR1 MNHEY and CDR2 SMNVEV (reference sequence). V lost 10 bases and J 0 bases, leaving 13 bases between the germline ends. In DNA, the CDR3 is TGTGCCACCAGACTGACAGGTAGCAATCAGCCCCAGCATTTT. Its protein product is CATRLTGSNQPQHF.

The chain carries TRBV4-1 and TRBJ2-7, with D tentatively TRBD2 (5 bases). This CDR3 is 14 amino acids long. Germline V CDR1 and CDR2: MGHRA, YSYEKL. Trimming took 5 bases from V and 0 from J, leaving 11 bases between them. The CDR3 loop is CASSGVEGSYEQYF. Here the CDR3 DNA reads TGCGCCAGCAGCGGGGTAGAGGGCTCCTACGAGCAGTACTTC.

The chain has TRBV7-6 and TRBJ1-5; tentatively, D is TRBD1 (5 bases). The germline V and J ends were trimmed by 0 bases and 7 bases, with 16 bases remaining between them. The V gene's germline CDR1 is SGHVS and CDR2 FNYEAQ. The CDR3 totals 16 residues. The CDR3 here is CASSLAGDEVPQPQHF. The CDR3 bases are TGTGCCAGCAGCTTAGCGGGGGACGAGGTCCCCCAGCCCCAGCATTTT.

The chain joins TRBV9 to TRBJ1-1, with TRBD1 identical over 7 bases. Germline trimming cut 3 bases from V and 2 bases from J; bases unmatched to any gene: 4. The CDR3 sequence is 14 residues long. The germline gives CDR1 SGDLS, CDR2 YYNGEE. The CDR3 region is CASSATGKNTEAFF. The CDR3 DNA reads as TGTGCCAGCAGCGCGACAGGGAAAAACACTGAAGCTTTCTTT.

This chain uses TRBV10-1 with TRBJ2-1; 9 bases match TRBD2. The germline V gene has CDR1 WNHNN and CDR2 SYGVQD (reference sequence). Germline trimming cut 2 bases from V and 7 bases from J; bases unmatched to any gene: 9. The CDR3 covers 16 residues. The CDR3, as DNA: TGCGCCAGCAGTGAGAGCGGGGGGCGAGGGTTAAATGAGCAGTTCTTC. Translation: CASSESGGRGLNEQFF.

Here the CDR3 reads CSAGPRLQETQYF. CDR3 bases: TGCAGCGCTGGCCCGCGGCTTCAAGAGACCCAGTACTTC. The chain employs TRBV29-1 and TRBJ2-5; unclear D gene. Deletions cut 7 bases from V and 2 bases from J, with 14 bases between. This CDR3 is 13 amino acids long. Germline CDR1 and CDR2: SQVTM and ANQGSEA.

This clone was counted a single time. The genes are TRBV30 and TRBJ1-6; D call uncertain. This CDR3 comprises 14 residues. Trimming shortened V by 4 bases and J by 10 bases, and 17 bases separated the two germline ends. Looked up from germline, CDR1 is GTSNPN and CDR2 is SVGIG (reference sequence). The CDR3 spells CAWNSGSRASPLHF. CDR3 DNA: TGTGCCTGGAATTCCGGCAGTAGGGCCTCACCCCTCCACTTT.

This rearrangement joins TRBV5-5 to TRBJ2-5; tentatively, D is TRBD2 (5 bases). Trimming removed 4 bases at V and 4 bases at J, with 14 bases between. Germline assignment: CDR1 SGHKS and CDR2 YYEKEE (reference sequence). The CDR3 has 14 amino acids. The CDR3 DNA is TGTGCCAGCAGCCCCCCGGCGGGTTTAGAGACCCAGTACTTC. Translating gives CASSPPAGLETQYF.

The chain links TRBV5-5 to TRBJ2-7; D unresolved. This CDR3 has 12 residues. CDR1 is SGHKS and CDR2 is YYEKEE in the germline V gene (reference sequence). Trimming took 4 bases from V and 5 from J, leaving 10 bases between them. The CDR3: CASSRRAHEQYF. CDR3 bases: TGTGCCAGCAGCCGCCGGGCCCACGAGCAGTACTTC.

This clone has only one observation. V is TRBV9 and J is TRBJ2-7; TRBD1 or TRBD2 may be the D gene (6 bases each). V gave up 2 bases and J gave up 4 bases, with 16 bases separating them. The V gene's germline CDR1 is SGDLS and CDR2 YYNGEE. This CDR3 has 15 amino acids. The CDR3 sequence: CASSVGGLGSYEQYF. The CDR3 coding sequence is TGTGCCAGCAGCGTTGGGGGGCTGGGTTCGTACGAGCAGTACTTC.

The CDR3 spells CASSGRRGVDTEAFF. In DNA, the CDR3 is TGCGCCAGCAGCGGGCGACGGGGGGTTGACACTGAAGCTTTCTTT. The genes are TRBV4-1 and TRBJ1-1; maybe TRBD1 (5 bases). V lost 5 bases to trimming and J lost 3 bases, with 16 bases between them. Germline V CDR1 and CDR2: MGHRA, YSYEKL. The CDR3 length is 15 residues.

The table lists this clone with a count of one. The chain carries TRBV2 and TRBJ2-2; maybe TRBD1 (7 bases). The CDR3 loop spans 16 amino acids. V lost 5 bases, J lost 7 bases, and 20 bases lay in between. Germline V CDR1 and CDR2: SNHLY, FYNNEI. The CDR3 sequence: CASSHPGGTELGELFF. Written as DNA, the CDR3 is TGTGCCAGCAGTCATCCAGGGGGGACAGAACTCGGGGAGCTGTTTTTT.

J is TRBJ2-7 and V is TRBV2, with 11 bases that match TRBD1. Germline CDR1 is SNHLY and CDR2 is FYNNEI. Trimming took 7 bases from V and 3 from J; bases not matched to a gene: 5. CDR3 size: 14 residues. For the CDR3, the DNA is TGTGCCAGCAATGGACAGGGGGCCGACTACGAGCAGTACTTC. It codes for CASNGQGADYEQYF.

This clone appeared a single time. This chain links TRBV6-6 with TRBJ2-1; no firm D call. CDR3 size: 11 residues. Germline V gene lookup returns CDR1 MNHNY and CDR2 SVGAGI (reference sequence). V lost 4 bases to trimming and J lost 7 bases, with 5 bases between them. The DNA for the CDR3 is TGTGCCAGCAGTTTTAAGAATGAGCAGTTCTTC. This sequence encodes CASSFKNEQFF.

The CDR3 region is CASSLSKQETQYF. The CDR3 DNA reads as TGTGCCAGCAGTTTATCGAAACAAGAGACCCAGTACTTC. The chain is built from TRBV27 and TRBJ2-5; D gene ambiguous. The germline V and J ends were trimmed by 0 bases and 2 bases, with 4 bases remaining between them. The V gene's germline CDR1 is MNHEY and CDR2 SMNVEV (reference sequence). This CDR3 region has 13 residues.

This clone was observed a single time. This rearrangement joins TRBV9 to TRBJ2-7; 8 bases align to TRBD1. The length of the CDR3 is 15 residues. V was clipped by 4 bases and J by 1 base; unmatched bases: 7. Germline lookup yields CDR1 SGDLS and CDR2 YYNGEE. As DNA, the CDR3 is TGTGCCAGCAGCTTAGGACAGGGACCTTCCTACGAGCAGTACTTC. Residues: CASSLGQGPSYEQYF.

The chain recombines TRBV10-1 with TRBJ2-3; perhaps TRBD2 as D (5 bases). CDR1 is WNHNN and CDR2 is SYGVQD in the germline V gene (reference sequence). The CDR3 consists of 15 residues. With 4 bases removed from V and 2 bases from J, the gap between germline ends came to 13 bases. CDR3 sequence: CASSAQPGYTDTQYF. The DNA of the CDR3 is TGCGCCAGCAGTGCCCAGCCGGGATACACAGATACGCAGTATTTT.

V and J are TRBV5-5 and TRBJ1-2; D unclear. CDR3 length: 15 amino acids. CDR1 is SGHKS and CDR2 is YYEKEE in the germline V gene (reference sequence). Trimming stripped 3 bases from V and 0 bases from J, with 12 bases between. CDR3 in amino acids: CASSSGRSPNYGYTF. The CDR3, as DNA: TGTGCCAGCAGCTCAGGACGGTCTCCTAACTATGGCTACACCTTC.

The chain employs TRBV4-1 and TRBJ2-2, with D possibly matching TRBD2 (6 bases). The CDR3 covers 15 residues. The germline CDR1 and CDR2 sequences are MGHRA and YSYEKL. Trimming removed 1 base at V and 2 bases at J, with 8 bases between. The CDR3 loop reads CASSQVGRNTGELFF. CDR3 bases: TGCGCCAGCAGCCAAGTCGGGAGAAACACCGGGGAGCTGTTTTTT.

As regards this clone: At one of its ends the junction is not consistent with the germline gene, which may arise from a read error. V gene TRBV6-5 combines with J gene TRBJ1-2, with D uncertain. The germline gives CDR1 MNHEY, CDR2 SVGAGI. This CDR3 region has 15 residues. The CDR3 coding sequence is TGTGCCAGCAGTAACTCTGACACGGAGTCCTATGGCTACACCTTC. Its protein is CASSNSDTESYGYTF.